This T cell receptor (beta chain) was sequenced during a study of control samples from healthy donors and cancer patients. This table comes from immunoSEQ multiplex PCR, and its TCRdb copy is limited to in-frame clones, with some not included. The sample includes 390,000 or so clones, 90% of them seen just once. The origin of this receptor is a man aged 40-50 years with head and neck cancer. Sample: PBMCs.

The CDR3 protein is CASSLSASGGYEQYF. The CDR3 nucleotides read TGTGCCAGCAGCTTATCTGCTAGCGGGGGCTACGAGCAGTACTTC. V is TRBV7-6 and J is TRBJ2-7, with 10 bases lining up with TRBD2. Germline V gene lookup returns CDR1 SGHVS and CDR2 FNYEAQ. The V gene end was trimmed by 2 bases and the J gene end by 3 bases; junction bases not matched to a gene: 4. The CDR3 totals 15 residues.